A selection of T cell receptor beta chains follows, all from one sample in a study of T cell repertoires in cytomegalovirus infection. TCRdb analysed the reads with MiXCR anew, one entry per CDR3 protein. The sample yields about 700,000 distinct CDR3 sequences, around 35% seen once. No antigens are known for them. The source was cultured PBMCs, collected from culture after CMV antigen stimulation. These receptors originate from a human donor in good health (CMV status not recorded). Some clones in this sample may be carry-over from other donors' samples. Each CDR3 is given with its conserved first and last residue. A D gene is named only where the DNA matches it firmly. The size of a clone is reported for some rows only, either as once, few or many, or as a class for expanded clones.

cdr3_aa: CASSPPGREAFF
cdr3_nt: TGTGCCAGCAGTCCCCCCGGGAGAGAAGCTTTCTTT
clone_size: NA
v_call: TRBV28
d_call: NA
j_call: TRBJ1-1

cdr3_aa: CASSFQSTDTQYF
cdr3_nt: TGTGCCAGCAGCTTCCAGAGCACAGATACGCAGTATTTT
clone_size: few
v_call: TRBV7-2
d_call: NA
j_call: TRBJ2-3

cdr3_aa: CASSLPPQGLQETQYF
cdr3_nt: TGTGCCAGCAGCTTACCTCCACAGGGCCTCCAAGAGACCCAGTACTTC
clone_size: few
v_call: TRBV7-9
d_call: NA
j_call: TRBJ2-5

cdr3_aa: CASRETYNEQFF
cdr3_nt: TGCGCCAGCCGGGAGACCTACAATGAGCAGTTCTTC
clone_size: NA
v_call: TRBV5-1
d_call: NA
j_call: TRBJ2-1

cdr3_aa: CASSTGRWDSNQPQHF
cdr3_nt: TGTGCCAGTAGTACAGGCCGCTGGGATAGCAATCAGCCCCAGCATTTT
clone_size: few
v_call: TRBV19
d_call: NA
j_call: TRBJ1-5

cdr3_aa: CASSGTRQGTDTQYF
cdr3_nt: TGTGCCAGCAGTGGGACCCGGCAGGGGACAGATACGCAGTATTTT
clone_size: NA
v_call: TRBV2
d_call: NA
j_call: TRBJ2-3

cdr3_aa: CSAIGQGLHNEQFF
cdr3_nt: TGCAGTGCTATCGGACAGGGCCTACACAATGAGCAGTTCTTC
clone_size: NA
v_call: TRBV20-1
d_call: TRBD1
j_call: TRBJ2-1

cdr3_aa: CASSARATNEKLFF
cdr3_nt: TGTGCCAGCAGCGCGCGGGCAACTAATGAAAAACTGTTTTTT
clone_size: NA
v_call: TRBV7-2
d_call: NA
j_call: TRBJ1-4

cdr3_aa: CASSIDSREKLFF
cdr3_nt: TGTGCCAGCAGCATCGATAGTCGTGAAAAACTGTTTTTT
clone_size: few
v_call: TRBV7-8
d_call: NA
j_call: TRBJ1-4

cdr3_aa: CASSNGGIVELFF
cdr3_nt: TGTGCCAGCAGTAACGGGGGGATAGTGGAGCTGTTTTTT
clone_size: many
v_call: TRBV6-1
d_call: TRBD2
j_call: TRBJ2-2

cdr3_aa: CASSQETGVGEAFF
cdr3_nt: TGCGCCAGCAGCCAAGAGACAGGGGTTGGTGAAGCTTTCTTT
clone_size: few
v_call: TRBV4-1
d_call: TRBD1
j_call: TRBJ1-1

cdr3_aa: CASSLEVRDEQYF
cdr3_nt: TGTGCCAGCAGCTTAGAAGTAAGAGACGAGCAGTACTTC
clone_size: NA
v_call: TRBV7-6
d_call: NA
j_call: TRBJ2-7

cdr3_aa: CASSLAAGQGGLYEQFF
cdr3_nt: TGTGCCAGCAGCTTAGCTGCGGGACAGGGGGGCCTCTATGAGCAGTTCTTC
clone_size: NA
v_call: TRBV7-2
d_call: TRBD1
j_call: TRBJ2-1

cdr3_aa: CASGDRSYGYTF
cdr3_nt: TGTGCCAGCGGGGACAGGAGCTATGGCTACACCTTC
clone_size: few
v_call: TRBV6-5
d_call: TRBD1
j_call: TRBJ1-2

cdr3_aa: CASSPPAWQGGTPLHF
cdr3_nt: TGTGCCAGCAGCCCGCCGGCCTGGCAGGGGGGGACTCCCCTCCACTTT
clone_size: many
v_call: TRBV7-9
d_call: TRBD1
j_call: TRBJ1-6

cdr3_aa: CASKGPVGSPQHF
cdr3_nt: TGTGCCAGCAAGGGCCCGGTGGGTAGTCCCCAGCATTTT
clone_size: few
v_call: TRBV7-8
d_call: NA
j_call: TRBJ1-5

cdr3_aa: CASSEGTGGVPTDTQYF
cdr3_nt: TGTGCCAGCAGTGAGGGGACAGGGGGCGTTCCGACAGATACGCAGTATTTT
clone_size: NA
v_call: TRBV2
d_call: TRBD1
j_call: TRBJ2-3

cdr3_aa: CASSFSYPYQETQYF
cdr3_nt: TGTGCCAGCAGCTTTTCCTACCCGTACCAAGAGACCCAGTACTTC
clone_size: few
v_call: TRBV7-2
d_call: NA
j_call: TRBJ2-5

cdr3_aa: CASTADGNTEAFF
cdr3_nt: TGTGCCAGTACCGCGGACGGGAACACTGAAGCTTTCTTT
clone_size: NA
v_call: TRBV19
d_call: NA
j_call: TRBJ1-1

cdr3_aa: CASSLSGIAGELFF
cdr3_nt: TGTGCCAGCAGCTTATCAGGGATCGCCGGGGAGCTGTTTTTT
clone_size: NA
v_call: TRBV7-9
d_call: NA
j_call: TRBJ2-2

cdr3_aa: CASSIIDGDPQYF
cdr3_nt: TGTGCCAGCAGCATAATTGACGGCGACCCCCAGTATTTT
clone_size: few
v_call: TRBV5-6
d_call: NA
j_call: TRBJ2-3

cdr3_aa: CASSLTRVGYEQYF
cdr3_nt: TGTGCCAGCAGCTTAACTAGGGTGGGTTACGAGCAGTACTTC
clone_size: few
v_call: TRBV7-9
d_call: NA
j_call: TRBJ2-7

cdr3_aa: CAISARTLSYTF
cdr3_nt: TGTGCCATCAGTGCTAGGACCCTAAGCTACACCTTC
clone_size: NA
v_call: TRBV10-3
d_call: NA
j_call: TRBJ1-2

cdr3_aa: CASSPPGVSYNSPLHF
cdr3_nt: TGTGCCAGCAGCCCACCCGGGGTGTCCTATAATTCACCCCTCCACTTT
clone_size: few
v_call: TRBV7-9
d_call: NA
j_call: TRBJ1-6

cdr3_aa: CAISELAGDTQYF
cdr3_nt: TGTGCCATCAGTGAATTAGCGGGAGATACGCAGTATTTT
clone_size: NA
v_call: TRBV10-3
d_call: TRBD2
j_call: TRBJ2-3

cdr3_aa: CASSTTGGEETQYF
cdr3_nt: TGTGCCAGCAGTACCACAGGGGGGGAAGAGACCCAGTACTTC
clone_size: NA
v_call: TRBV12-3/TRBV12-4
d_call: NA
j_call: TRBJ2-5

cdr3_aa: CASTSVANYGYTF
cdr3_nt: TGTGCCAGCACTTCGGTAGCTAACTATGGCTACACCTTC
clone_size: NA
v_call: TRBV2
d_call: NA
j_call: TRBJ1-2

cdr3_aa: CASSWGTSGQETQYF
cdr3_nt: TGTGCCAGCAGCTGGGGGACTAGCGGGCAAGAGACCCAGTACTTC
clone_size: NA
v_call: TRBV5-4
d_call: TRBD2
j_call: TRBJ2-5

cdr3_aa: CASTVLAVLTNTGELFF
cdr3_nt: TGTGCCAGCACCGTACTAGCGGTCCTAACGAACACCGGGGAGCTGTTTTTT
clone_size: NA
v_call: TRBV6-4
d_call: TRBD2
j_call: TRBJ2-2

cdr3_aa: CASSRGVSQDWNTEAFF
cdr3_nt: TGTGCCAGCAGCCGAGGGGTTTCCCAGGATTGGAACACTGAAGCTTTCTTT
clone_size: NA
v_call: TRBV5-5
d_call: NA
j_call: TRBJ1-1

cdr3_aa: CASSARRGGGPGTQYF
cdr3_nt: TGTGCCAGCAGTGCGCGAAGGGGTGGGGGCCCAGGGACCCAGTACTTC
clone_size: few
v_call: TRBV25-1
d_call: NA
j_call: TRBJ2-5

cdr3_aa: CASGGPMNEQYF
cdr3_nt: TGTGCCAGCGGAGGGCCCATGAACGAGCAGTACTTC
clone_size: few
v_call: TRBV2
d_call: NA
j_call: TRBJ2-7

cdr3_aa: CASSPSRAGAFRVGELFF
cdr3_nt: TGTGCCAGCAGCCCCTCGAGAGCGGGGGCGTTTCGAGTCGGGGAGCTGTTTTTT
clone_size: NA
v_call: TRBV2
d_call: TRBD2
j_call: TRBJ2-2

cdr3_aa: CATSRNPRRDRAYEQYF
cdr3_nt: TGTGCCACCAGCAGAAACCCAAGAAGGGACAGAGCCTACGAGCAGTACTTC
clone_size: NA
v_call: TRBV15
d_call: TRBD1
j_call: TRBJ2-7

cdr3_aa: CASRDRVNAPLHF
cdr3_nt: TGTGCCAGTAGAGACAGGGTTAATGCACCCCTCCACTTT
clone_size: few
v_call: TRBV19
d_call: TRBD1
j_call: TRBJ1-6

cdr3_aa: CASSAASGTAYNEQFF
cdr3_nt: TGTGCCAGCAGCGCCGCTAGCGGGACCGCCTACAATGAGCAGTTCTTC
clone_size: many
v_call: TRBV7-2
d_call: TRBD2
j_call: TRBJ2-1

cdr3_aa: CASSHSDGGAGETQYF
cdr3_nt: TGTGCCAGCAGCCATTCGGACGGGGGGGCCGGGGAGACCCAGTACTTC
clone_size: NA
v_call: TRBV4-2
d_call: TRBD2
j_call: TRBJ2-5

cdr3_aa: CASIRAGKQFF
cdr3_nt: TGTGCCAGCATTCGGGCGGGAAAGCAGTTCTTC
clone_size: NA
v_call: TRBV28
d_call: NA
j_call: TRBJ2-1

cdr3_aa: CASSEGLGGPSTDTQYF
cdr3_nt: TGTGCCAGCAGTGAGGGATTGGGGGGCCCTAGCACAGATACGCAGTATTTT
clone_size: NA
v_call: TRBV2
d_call: NA
j_call: TRBJ2-3

cdr3_aa: CASRSLDTWILNTEAFF
cdr3_nt: TGTGCCAGCCGGTCCTTAGATACATGGATTTTAAACACTGAAGCTTTCTTT
clone_size: NA
v_call: TRBV19
d_call: NA
j_call: TRBJ1-1

cdr3_aa: CASTSLVGGNSYNEQFF
cdr3_nt: TGTGCCAGCACGTCCCTCGTGGGGGGGAACTCCTACAATGAGCAGTTCTTC
clone_size: NA
v_call: TRBV5-5
d_call: TRBD2
j_call: TRBJ2-1

cdr3_aa: CASRLGMSYGYTF
cdr3_nt: TGTGCCAGCAGACTGGGGATGAGCTATGGCTACACCTTC
clone_size: many
v_call: TRBV7-2
d_call: NA
j_call: TRBJ1-2

cdr3_aa: CATSAGELFF
cdr3_nt: TGTGCCACCAGCGCCGGGGAGCTGTTTTTT
clone_size: NA
v_call: TRBV24-1
d_call: NA
j_call: TRBJ2-2

cdr3_aa: CSASPQPQHF
cdr3_nt: TGCAGTGCTAGTCCTCAGCCCCAGCATTTT
clone_size: few
v_call: TRBV20-1
d_call: NA
j_call: TRBJ1-5

cdr3_aa: CASRLPGTGTPETQYF
cdr3_nt: TGTGCCAGCAGGCTCCCCGGGACAGGGACCCCCGAGACCCAGTACTTC
clone_size: many
v_call: TRBV7-8
d_call: TRBD1
j_call: TRBJ2-5

cdr3_aa: CSATHSGANVLTF
cdr3_nt: TGCAGTGCTACCCACTCTGGGGCCAACGTCCTGACTTTC
clone_size: NA
v_call: TRBV20-1
d_call: NA
j_call: TRBJ2-6

cdr3_aa: CASGLYLSTNSPLHF
cdr3_nt: TGTGCTAGTGGTTTGTACCTTTCCACGAATTCACCCCTCCACTTT
clone_size: NA
v_call: TRBV12-5
d_call: NA
j_call: TRBJ1-6

cdr3_aa: CASSGRSTKDTQYF
cdr3_nt: TGTGCCAGCTCGGGGAGATCGACAAAGGATACGCAGTATTTT
clone_size: NA
v_call: TRBV6-2/TRBV6-3
d_call: NA
j_call: TRBJ2-3

cdr3_aa: CASSLGLAGGYQQYF
cdr3_nt: TGTGCCAGCAGCTTGGGACTAGCGGGAGGGTATCAGCAGTACTTC
clone_size: few
v_call: TRBV7-2
d_call: TRBD2
j_call: TRBJ2-7

cdr3_aa: CSAASGTGRGNEQFF
cdr3_nt: TGCAGTGCTGCCTCCGGGACAGGGAGAGGCAATGAGCAGTTCTTC
clone_size: few
v_call: TRBV20-1
d_call: TRBD1
j_call: TRBJ2-1

cdr3_aa: CASSLKDSRAEKLFF
cdr3_nt: TGTGCCAGCAGCTTAAAGGACAGTCGGGCTGAAAAACTGTTTTTT
clone_size: many
v_call: TRBV7-9
d_call: NA
j_call: TRBJ1-4

cdr3_aa: CASSLTGADGNTIYF
cdr3_nt: TGTGCCAGCAGCTTAACAGGGGCCGATGGAAACACCATATATTTT
clone_size: few
v_call: TRBV7-9
d_call: TRBD1
j_call: TRBJ1-3

cdr3_aa: CSAVPGTEDGYTF
cdr3_nt: TGCAGTGCTGTTCCCGGGACAGAGGATGGCTACACCTTC
clone_size: NA
v_call: TRBV20-1
d_call: TRBD1
j_call: TRBJ1-2

cdr3_aa: CSVASGRAYNEQFF
cdr3_nt: TGCAGCGTAGCTAGCGGGAGGGCCTACAATGAGCAGTTCTTC
clone_size: NA
v_call: TRBV29-1
d_call: TRBD2
j_call: TRBJ2-1

cdr3_aa: CSATPQGSYGYTF
cdr3_nt: TGCAGTGCGACCCCACAGGGCTCCTATGGCTACACCTTC
clone_size: NA
v_call: TRBV20-1
d_call: NA
j_call: TRBJ1-2

cdr3_aa: CASRRQPNEKLFF
cdr3_nt: TGTGCCAGCCGAAGACAGCCTAATGAAAAACTGTTTTTT
clone_size: NA
v_call: TRBV6-6
d_call: NA
j_call: TRBJ1-4

cdr3_aa: CASSLARAQDEKLFF
cdr3_nt: TGTGCCAGCAGCTTAGCACGGGCGCAAGATGAAAAACTGTTTTTT
clone_size: NA
v_call: TRBV11-2
d_call: NA
j_call: TRBJ1-4